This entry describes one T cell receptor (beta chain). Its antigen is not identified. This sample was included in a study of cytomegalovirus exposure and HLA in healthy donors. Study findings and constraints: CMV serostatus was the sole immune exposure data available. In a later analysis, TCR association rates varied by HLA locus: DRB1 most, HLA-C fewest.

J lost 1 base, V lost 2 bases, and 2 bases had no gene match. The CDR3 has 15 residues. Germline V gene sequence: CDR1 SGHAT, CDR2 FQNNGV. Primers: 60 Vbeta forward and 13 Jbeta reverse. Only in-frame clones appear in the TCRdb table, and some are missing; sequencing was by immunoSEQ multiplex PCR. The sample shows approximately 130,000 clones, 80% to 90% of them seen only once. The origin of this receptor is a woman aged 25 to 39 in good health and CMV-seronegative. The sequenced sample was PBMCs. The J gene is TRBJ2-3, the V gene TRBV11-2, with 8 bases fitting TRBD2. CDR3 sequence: CASSLNGGGTDTQYF. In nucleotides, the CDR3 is TGTGCCAGCAGCTTAAACGGGGGGGGCACAGATACGCAGTATTTT.